The 3 T cell receptor beta chains below come from one sample, sequenced in a study of response to subunit inactivated influenza vaccine. MiXCR, run by TCRdb on the RT-PCR reads, gives a single entry per CDR3 protein. The sample contains about 830,000 distinct CDR3 sequences, around 20% of which appear only once. The input for sequencing was PBMCs from blood, taken 5 to 6 days after vaccination. These receptors came from a man aged 45-65 years who received an inactivated influenza vaccine.

This rearrangement joins TRBV11-3 to TRBJ2-1, with D maybe TRBD1 (6 bases). Trimming left V 5 bases short and J 6 bases short, with 17 bases between. Germline loops: CDR1 SGHNT, CDR2 YENEEA. This CDR3 is built from 15 residues. The CDR3 DNA follows: TGTGCCAGCAGCCTTTACAGGGTACGTTTCAATGAGCAGTTCTTC. Protein sequence: CASSLYRVRFNEQFF.

The gene calls are TRBV9 and TRBJ1-1; D is possibly TRBD1 (5 bases). Germline V CDR1 and CDR2: SGDLS, YYNGEE. CDR3 length equals 15 residues. Trimming left V 0 bases short and J 0 bases short, with 9 bases between. CDR3 amino acids: CASSVGGLLNTEAFF. DNA of the CDR3: TGTGCCAGCAGCGTAGGGGGACTGTTGAACACTGAAGCTTTCTTT.

This clonotype was seen a few times. The CDR3, as DNA: TGCGCCAGCAGCGAGATAGCCGGGCCCCAAGTCCATGAGCAGTTCTTC. Its translation: CASSEIAGPQVHEQFF. This chain connects TRBV5-1 to TRBJ2-1; no clear D gene. V lost 4 bases and J lost 8, with 22 bases in between. The CDR3 covers 16 residues. Germline V gene lookup returns CDR1 SGHRS and CDR2 YFSETQ.